Detailed here is one T cell receptor (beta chain). Repertoires were generated with immunoSEQ multiplex PCR, while TCRdb's copy carries only in-frame clones and drops some. The sample holds approximately 220,000 clones; roughly four fifths are singletons and the top ten take 1.3%. The data are from a study of blood T cell repertoires in COVID-19. About the study: PBMCs, B-cell-depleted T cells, or T cells provided the cDNA or gDNA that made up the material.

Participants spanned ages roughly 18 to 90 years and resided in around 25 US areas. Categorization into cohorts depended on clinical history that participants reported. Germline lookup yields CDR1 SGHRS and CDR2 YFSETQ. Trimming cost V 0 bases and J 7 bases, with 14 bases left between them. This CDR3 spans 15 amino acids. This clonotype originated in a woman aged 40 to 49 with acute COVID-19. The source material was PBMCs or T cells enriched from blood (not recorded which). The chain employs TRBV5-1 and TRBJ2-1; a possible D gene is TRBD2 (5 bases). The CDR3 spells CASSLAVGVGNEQFF. CDR3 coding DNA: TGCGCCAGCAGCTTGGCCGTGGGAGTTGGGAATGAGCAGTTCTTC.